This is a list of T cell receptor beta chains from one sample in a study of response to subunit inactivated influenza vaccine. TCRdb re-analysed the RT-PCR reads in MiXCR, keeping a single row per CDR3 protein. Of roughly 460,000 distinct CDR3 sequences in the sample, roughly 9.7% were seen once. The specimen was PBMCs from blood, collected 45 days after vaccination. These receptors were taken from a man in his fifties who received an inactivated influenza vaccine. CDR3s include the opening cysteine and the closing phenylalanine or tryptophan. The D gene is left open where the match is weak. Clone size is given for some rows only: seen once, a few or many times, or a class if the clone is expanded.

>once|NA|TRBJ2-7|TRBV6-2/TRBV6-3
TGTGCCAGCAGGAACCTGGTACCCTCCTACGAGCAGTACTTC
CASRNLVPSYEQYF
>few|NA|TRBJ1-1|TRBV7-3
TGTGCCAGCAGCTTATACACAGGCCCGCCCTATGAAGCTTTCTTT
CASSLYTGPPYEAFF
>few|NA|TRBJ2-7|TRBV28
TGTGCCAGCAGCGGACACCAATCCTACGAGCAGTACTTC
CASSGHQSYEQYF
>many|TRBD2|TRBJ2-1|TRBV6-2/TRBV6-3
TGTGCCAGCAGTTACCCTAGCGGGAGTAGAGATGAGCAGTTCTTC
CASSYPSGSRDEQFF
>many|TRBD2|TRBJ2-7|TRBV12-3/TRBV12-4
TGTGCCAGCAGCAAGCGGGAGGGTCGGGACGAGCAGTACTTC
CASSKREGRDEQYF
>few|TRBD2|TRBJ2-7|TRBV6-5
TGTGCCAGCAGTTACTCGGCAGCGGGGGGTTCCTACGAGCAGTACTTC
CASSYSAAGGSYEQYF
>many|TRBD1|TRBJ2-5|TRBV20-1
TGCAGTGCTAGACCTCAGCAGGGGGCGGTACAAGAGACCCAGTACTTC
CSARPQQGAVQETQYF
>NA|TRBD1|TRBJ1-2|TRBV30
TGTGCCTGGAGTGGATGGACAGGGGGCATCTATGGCTACACCTTC
CAWSGWTGGIYGYTF
>few|NA|TRBJ1-5|TRBV20-1
TGCAGTGCTAGTAGACCAAGCAATCAGCCCCAGCATTTT
CSASRPSNQPQHF
>NA|NA|TRBJ2-7|TRBV12-3/TRBV12-4
TGTGCCAGCAGTTTAGCGCGGGGACCACCCTACGAGCAGTACTTC
CASSLARGPPYEQYF
>many|NA|TRBJ1-1|TRBV12-3/TRBV12-4
TGTGCCAGCAGCCCCTTCTCCTCTATGAACACTGAAGCTTTCTTT
CASSPFSSMNTEAFF
>few|NA|TRBJ2-2|TRBV4-2
TGTGCCAGCAGTCGAATTAGCGTTACTAACACCGGGGAGCTGTTTTTT
CASSRISVTNTGELFF
>few|NA|TRBJ1-2|TRBV5-1
TGCGCCAGCAGCCCAACCCGGGGCAGGGGCTATGGCTACACCTTC
CASSPTRGRGYGYTF
>NA|TRBD2|TRBJ2-4|TRBV4-3
TGCGCCAGCAGCCAAGAAGCGGGGGGGCCGGGCATTCAGTACTTC
CASSQEAGGPGIQYF
>few|TRBD2|TRBJ2-7|TRBV20-1
TGCAGCCCTGGACTAGCGGACTACGAGCAGTACTTC
CSPGLADYEQYF
>NA|TRBD1|TRBJ1-6|TRBV12-3/TRBV12-4
TGTGCCAGCAGCCCTCTTCGGGACAGGGGATCACCCCTCCACTTT
CASSPLRDRGSPLHF
>NA|NA|TRBJ1-1|TRBV3-1
TGTGCCAGCAGCCAAGATCCCACTACTGAAGCTTTCTTT
CASSQDPTTEAFF
>few|NA|TRBJ1-4|TRBV5-1
TGCGCCAGCAGCGACCGAGACAGGCAGCTTGGTAATGAAAAACTGTTTTTT
CASSDRDRQLGNEKLFF
>NA|NA|TRBJ2-3|TRBV5-1
TGCGCCAGCAGCTATCGGAGGGGCTCCACAGATACGCAGTATTTT
CASSYRRGSTDTQYF
>few|NA|TRBJ1-5|TRBV20-1
TGCAGTGCTAGCCACGGCAATCAGCCCCAGCATTTT
CSASHGNQPQHF
>many|NA|TRBJ2-7|TRBV20-1
TGCAGTGCTGGTGACCGGGACGGAACCTACGAGCAGTACTTC
CSAGDRDGTYEQYF
>many|NA|TRBJ2-3|TRBV20-1
TGCAGTGCTAGAGTCGCTCAACCAACAGATACGCAGTATTTT
CSARVAQPTDTQYF
>NA|TRBD2|TRBJ2-2|TRBV29-1
TGCAGCGCCCGCCAGCTAGCGGGGGGAGTCACCGGGGAGCTGTTTTTT
CSARQLAGGVTGELFF
>few|TRBD2|TRBJ2-1|TRBV7-2
TGTGCCAGCAGCCTGGCTAGCGGGAAGCGTGAGCAGTTCTTC
CASSLASGKREQFF
>NA|TRBD2|TRBJ2-2|TRBV12-3/TRBV12-4
TGTGCCAGCAGAGCGGGGGGGCCCGGGGAGCTGTTTTTT
CASRAGGPGELFF
>few|TRBD2|TRBJ2-1|TRBV20-1
TGCAGTGCTAGAGGTCTAGCGGGAGCCTCCTACAATGAGCAGTTCTTC
CSARGLAGASYNEQFF
>NA|NA|TRBJ1-2|TRBV7-2
TGTGCCAGCAGCTTAGCAAACGGGGTCCATGGCTACACCTTC
CASSLANGVHGYTF
>few|NA|TRBJ1-2|TRBV12-3/TRBV12-4
TGTGCCAGCAGTTTTCCAGGGTATCCGGGCTACACCTTC
CASSFPGYPGYTF
>NA|TRBD2|TRBJ2-5|TRBV3-1
TGTGCCAGCAAACTAGCGGTCCAAGAGACCCAGTACTTC
CASKLAVQETQYF
>few|TRBD1|TRBJ2-7|TRBV20-1
TGCAGTCTTAGAGGGACGCTTTTTGGGACAGCCATCTCCTACGAGCAGTACTTC
CSLRGTLFGTAISYEQYF
>NA|NA|TRBJ2-2|TRBV7-3
TGTGCCAGCAGCTTAATGGGATCGGGGATCGGGGAGCTGTTTTTT
CASSLMGSGIGELFF
>once|NA|TRBJ2-3|TRBV7-2
TGTGCCAGCAGCTTATCCCGGAGCGGGAGCACAGATACGCAGTATTTT
CASSLSRSGSTDTQYF
>few|NA|TRBJ1-1|TRBV2
TGTGCCAGCAGTGAAGCTCCGGGACGCGGCAACACTGAAGCTTTCTTT
CASSEAPGRGNTEAFF
>few|TRBD1|TRBJ1-2|TRBV4-3
TGCGCCAGCAGCCAATCTACAGGGGGCTCTGGCTACACCTTC
CASSQSTGGSGYTF
>NA|TRBD2|TRBJ2-1|TRBV6-2/TRBV6-3
TGTGCCAGCAGTTACATACCGAGCGGGAGGAACTACAATGAGCAGTTCTTC
CASSYIPSGRNYNEQFF
>NA|NA|TRBJ2-3|TRBV6-5
TGTGCCAGCAGTTCTTACCCAAACGGGGCAGATACGCAGTATTTT
CASSSYPNGADTQYF
>many|NA|TRBJ2-6|TRBV5-1
TGCGCCAGCAGCTTGGCACACTCTGGGGCCAACGTCCTGACTTTC
CASSLAHSGANVLTF
>few|TRBD1|TRBJ1-2|TRBV9
TGTGCCAGCAGCGCAGGGACAGGGGGCGCGGACTATGGCTACACCTTC
CASSAGTGGADYGYTF
>few|TRBD2|TRBJ2-1|TRBV6-5
TGTGCCAGCAGTTCAGCTCCGGGGGGGATTGAGCAGTTCTTC
CASSSAPGGIEQFF
>many|NA|TRBJ2-1|TRBV12-3/TRBV12-4
TGTGCCAGCAGTTTTCCGGGATCCCACAATGAGCAGTTCTTC
CASSFPGSHNEQFF
>NA|NA|TRBJ2-3|TRBV7-9
TGTGCCAGCAGCACCTTAAGCACAGATACGCAGTATTTT
CASSTLSTDTQYF
>many|TRBD1|TRBJ1-6|TRBV6-1
TGTGCCAGCGCAAAGACAGGGATAATCGATTCACCCCTCCACTTT
CASAKTGIIDSPLHF
>NA|NA|TRBJ2-2|TRBV12-3/TRBV12-4
TGTGCCAGCTCTGGGGACGGTTACACCGGGGAGCTGTTTTTT
CASSGDGYTGELFF
>many|NA|TRBJ2-3|TRBV7-2
TGTGCCAGCAGCCACGACACAGATACGCAGTATTTT
CASSHDTDTQYF
>many|TRBD2|TRBJ2-5|TRBV20-1
TGCAGTGCTAGAGTTGCGGGAGATTTTCAAGAGACCCAGTACTTC
CSARVAGDFQETQYF
>many|TRBD1|TRBJ1-2|TRBV12-3/TRBV12-4
TGTGCCAGCAGTCGGGACAGATCCTATGGCTACACCTTC
CASSRDRSYGYTF
>NA|NA|TRBJ2-2|TRBV18
TGTGCCAGCTCACCAATCGCCGGGGAGCTGTTTTTT
CASSPIAGELFF
>NA|NA|TRBJ2-5|TRBV6-2/TRBV6-3
TGTGCCAGCAGTATGGTCCGCCGGGAGACCCAGTACTTC
CASSMVRRETQYF
>few|TRBD1|TRBJ2-5|TRBV4-1
TGCGCCAGCAGCCCACTGGGACAGGGGGCGCGGGAGACCCAGTACTTC
CASSPLGQGARETQYF
>NA|NA|TRBJ1-2|TRBV12-3/TRBV12-4
TGTGCCAGCAGTTTAGGGGACTTGGGCTATGGCTACACCTTC
CASSLGDLGYGYTF
>NA|NA|TRBJ2-1|TRBV28
TGTGCCAGCAGTTTAATTCTGGATGAGCAGTTCTTC
CASSLILDEQFF